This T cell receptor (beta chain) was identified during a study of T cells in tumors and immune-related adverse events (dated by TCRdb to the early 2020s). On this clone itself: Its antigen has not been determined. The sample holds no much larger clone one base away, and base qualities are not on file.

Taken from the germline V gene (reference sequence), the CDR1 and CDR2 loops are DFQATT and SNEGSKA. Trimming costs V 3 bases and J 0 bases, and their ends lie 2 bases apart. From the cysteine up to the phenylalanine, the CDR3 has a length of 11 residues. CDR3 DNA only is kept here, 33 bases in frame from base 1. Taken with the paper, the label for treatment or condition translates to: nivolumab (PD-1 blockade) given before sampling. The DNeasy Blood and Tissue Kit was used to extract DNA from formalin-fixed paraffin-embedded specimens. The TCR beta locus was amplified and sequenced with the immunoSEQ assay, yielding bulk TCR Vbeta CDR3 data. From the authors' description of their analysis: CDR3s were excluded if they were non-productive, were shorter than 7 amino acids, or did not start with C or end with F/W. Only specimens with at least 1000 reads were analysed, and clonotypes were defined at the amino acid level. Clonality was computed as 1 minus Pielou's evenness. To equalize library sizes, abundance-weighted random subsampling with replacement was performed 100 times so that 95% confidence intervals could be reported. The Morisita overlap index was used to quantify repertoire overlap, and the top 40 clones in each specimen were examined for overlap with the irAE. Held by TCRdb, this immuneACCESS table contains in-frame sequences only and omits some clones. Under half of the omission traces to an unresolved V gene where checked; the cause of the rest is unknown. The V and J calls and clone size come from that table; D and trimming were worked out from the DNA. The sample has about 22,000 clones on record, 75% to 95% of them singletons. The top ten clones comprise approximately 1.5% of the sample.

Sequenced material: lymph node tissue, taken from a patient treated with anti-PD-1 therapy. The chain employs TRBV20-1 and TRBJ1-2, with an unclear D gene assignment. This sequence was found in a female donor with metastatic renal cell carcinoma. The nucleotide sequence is TGCAGTGCTAGTACTAACTATGGCTACACCTTC. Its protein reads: CSASTNYGYTF.